This entry lists 30 T cell receptor beta chains sequenced from one sample in a study of blood T cell repertoires in COVID-19. Assay used: immunoSEQ multiplex PCR; TCRdb lists only in-frame clones, some missing. This sample carries about 100,000 clones, around 87% of them seen once, and the ten largest clones take around 32%. The specimen was peripheral blood. The origin of the receptors is an elderly woman with acute or convalescent COVID-19.

The chain uses TRBV30 and TRBJ1-2, with D maybe TRBD1 (5 bases). V lost 0 bases to trimming and J lost 6 bases, with 11 bases between them. The CDR3 extends over 13 amino acids. Germline assignment: CDR1 GTSNPN and CDR2 SVGIG (reference sequence). The CDR3 reads CAWSVGSGHGYTF. The CDR3 DNA is TGTGCCTGGAGTGTAGGTTCAGGGCATGGCTACACCTTC.

V usage is TRBV4-3 and J usage is TRBJ2-2, with 13 bases fitting TRBD2. After removal of 3 bases from V and 6 bases from J, the junction contained 10 bases not matched to a gene. Germline V gives CDR1 LGHNA, CDR2 YSLEER. The CDR3 length is 18 residues. The CDR3 region has the DNA TGCGCCAGCAGCCAGATGGGACTAGCGGGGACCTCACCCGGGGAGCTGTTTTTT. Translating gives CASSQMGLAGTSPGELFF.

The chain carries TRBV5-8 and TRBJ2-7, with TRBD1 matching 9 bases. Germline V gene lookup returns CDR1 SGHTS and CDR2 YDEGEE. V lost 9 bases and J lost 6; bases outside the gene matches: 16. The CDR3 sequence is 15 residues long. CDR3 amino acids: CANHAPGTGSIEQYF. The CDR3 DNA reads TGTGCCAACCACGCTCCCGGGACAGGGTCGATCGAGCAGTACTTC.

This rearrangement joins TRBV28 to TRBJ2-3; 8 nucleotides match TRBD1. Germline V gene data show CDR1 as MDHEN and CDR2 as SYDVKM. V lost 4 bases to trimming and J lost 10 bases; unmatched junction nucleotides: 7. This CDR3 comprises 13 residues. DNA of the CDR3: TGTGCCAGCAGTTCACTTGACAGGGGAGCGCAGTATTTT. It translates to CASSSLDRGAQYF.

The sample holds one count of this clone. The chain recombines TRBV28 with TRBJ1-5, with D uncertain. CDR1 is MDHEN, CDR2 SYDVKM, per germline. The CDR3 is 16 amino acids. Trimming shortened V by 6 bases and J by 3 bases, and 18 bases separated the two germline ends. CDR3 bases: TGTGCCAGCAGGCCAGCCGGGGAAGGGTCCAATCAGCCCCAGCATTTT. Translation: CASRPAGEGSNQPQHF.

In the case of this clone: Germline and junction disagree at one end, which may indicate a read error. This chain uses TRBV6-5 with TRBJ2-1; weak D call: TRBD1 (6 bases). This CDR3 is 15 amino acids long. Germline V lookup: CDR1 MNHEY, CDR2 SVGAGI. DNA of the CDR3: TGTGCCGGCAGTTACTCCTCACAGGGTCCGGGAGAGCAGTTCTTC. This gives the protein CAGSYSSQGPGEQFF.

The chain combines TRBV5-5 with TRBJ2-7; 8 bases line up with TRBD2. CDR3 length equals 16 residues. Germline V gene lookup returns CDR1 SGHKS and CDR2 YYEKEE (reference sequence). V trimming: 0 bases; J trimming: 2 bases; junction bases outside the gene matches: 7. CDR3 amino acids: CASSLEVAGIPYEQYF. The DNA of the CDR3 is TGTGCCAGCAGCTTGGAGGTAGCGGGGATCCCCTACGAGCAGTACTTC.

The rearrangement joins TRBV4-1 to TRBJ1-2, with a possible D match to TRBD1 (6 bases). V was trimmed by 0 bases and J by 7 bases, leaving 21 bases between them. The CDR3 covers 17 residues. The germline V gene encodes CDR1 MGHRA and CDR2 YSYEKL. CDR3 DNA: TGCGCCAGCAGCCAAGAGCCCGGGACACCTAGGGGGGGTGGCTACACCTTC. Encoded protein: CASSQEPGTPRGGGYTF.

The V and J genes are TRBV4-3 and TRBJ1-2; no firm D call. Per germline, CDR1 LGHNA and CDR2 YSLEER. This CDR3 has 15 amino acids. The V gene lost 4 bases and the J gene lost 2 bases, with 14 bases spanning the gap. The chain's CDR3 is CASSPMASLNYGYTF. The CDR3 bases are TGCGCCAGCAGCCCGATGGCCAGTTTGAACTATGGCTACACCTTC.

This chain's CDR3 is CASSLRQGTDTQYF. The DNA of the CDR3 is TGTGCCAGCAGCTTAAGGCAGGGCACAGATACGCAGTATTTT. The rearrangement uses TRBV7-2 and TRBJ2-3; D unclear. CDR1 is SGHTA, CDR2 FQGNSA, per germline. This CDR3 has 14 amino acids. Trimming stripped 2 bases from V and 1 base from J, with 7 bases between.

The chain's CDR3 is CASSHLSSYEQYF. The CDR3 nucleotides read TGCGCCAGCAGCCATCTGAGTAGTTACGAGCAGTACTTC. The V and J genes are TRBV4-1 and TRBJ2-7, with no clear D. Germline CDR1 is MGHRA and CDR2 is YSYEKL. CDR3 size: 13 residues. The V end lost 3 bases, the J end lost 4 bases, and 10 bases lay between the germline ends.

This chain links TRBV28 with TRBJ1-5, with D unclear. This CDR3 has 14 residues. Germline V lookup: CDR1 MDHEN, CDR2 SYDVKM. V gave up 6 bases and J gave up 4 bases, with 13 bases separating them. The CDR3 loop is CASRPTLPNQPQHF. The CDR3 nucleotides are TGTGCCAGCAGGCCTACTCTACCTAATCAGCCCCAGCATTTT.

The genes are TRBV2 and TRBJ2-3; TRBD1 aligns across 7 bases. Looked up from germline, CDR1 is SNHLY and CDR2 is FYNNEI. V was pared by 6 bases and J by 2 bases, with 5 bases of the junction left unmatched. CDR3 length: 14 residues. The DNA of the CDR3 is TGTGCCAGCAGGCCCGACAGGGTCACAGATACGCAGTATTTT. It yields the protein CASRPDRVTDTQYF.

The chain joins TRBV4-1 to TRBJ2-7; a possible D gene is TRBD1 (7 bases). V dropped 0 bases and J dropped 9 bases, with 21 bases sitting between them. This CDR3 region has 16 residues. Germline V gives CDR1 MGHRA, CDR2 YSYEKL. CDR3 DNA: TGCGCCAGCAGCCAAGAAGGTGGGGCCAGGGGGGATGCGCAGTACTTC. Translating gives CASSQEGGARGDAQYF.

The chain joins TRBV5-4 to TRBJ2-1; weak D call: TRBD1 (6 bases). CDR3 length: 14 amino acids. CDR1 is SGHNT and CDR2 is YYREEE in the germline V gene (reference sequence). V was pared by 4 bases and J by 6 bases, with 14 bases between. CDR3 bases: TGTGCCAGCAGCCTTCTGGGGGCGACCAATGAGCAGTTCTTC. Translation: CASSLLGATNEQFF. The full variable domain, its missing parts supplied by reference TRBV5-4 and TRBJ2-1, is ETGVTQSPTHLIKTRGQQVTLRCSSQSGHNTVSWYQQALGQGPQFIFQYYREEENGRGNFPPRFSGLQFPNYSSELNVNALELDDSALYLCASSLLGATNEQFFGPGTRLTVL.

The chain links TRBV27 to TRBJ2-2, with D maybe TRBD2 (6 bases). The germline V gene has CDR1 MNHEY and CDR2 SMNVEV (reference sequence). There are 16 residues in the CDR3. Trimming took 6 bases from V and 5 from J, leaving 19 bases between them. CDR3 loop: CASRNWGEILTGELFF. DNA for the CDR3: TGTGCCAGCAGAAATTGGGGGGAAATTTTAACCGGGGAGCTGTTTTTT.

CDR3 coding DNA: TGCGCCAGCAGCCCTAGCGGTTACGAGCAGTACTTC. This translates into CASSPSGYEQYF. This chain uses TRBV10-1 with TRBJ2-7, with TRBD2 identical over 7 bases. CDR1 and CDR2 (germline): WNHNN, SYGVQD (reference sequence). V was pared by 6 bases and J by 4 bases, with 3 bases of the junction left unmatched. The CDR3 covers 12 residues.

The J gene is TRBJ1-2, the V gene TRBV30; D perhaps matches TRBD1 (6 bases). From germline, CDR1 is GTSNPN and CDR2 SVGIG (reference sequence). Trimming left V 0 bases short and J 4 bases short, with 12 bases between. The CDR3 contains 14 residues. This CDR3 is CAWSVGGASYGYTF. The CDR3 DNA sequence: TGTGCCTGGAGTGTCGGGGGGGCTAGCTATGGCTACACCTTC. The full variable domain, rest sourced from reference TRBV30 and TRBJ1-2, is SQTIHQWPATLVQPVGSPLSLECTVEGTSNPNLYWYRQAAGRGLQLLFYSVGIGQISSEVPQNLSASRPQDRQFILSSKKLLLSDSGFYLCAWSVGGASYGYTFGSGTRLTVV.

The rearrangement joins TRBV12-3 or TRBV12-4 to TRBJ1-2; 8 nucleotides agree with TRBD1. V lost 5 bases, J lost 10 bases, and 9 bases stayed unmatched. This CDR3 is 13 amino acids long. The CDR3 region has the DNA TGTGCCAGCAGTCCACGGACAGGGTCCTACTACACCTTC. As protein: CASSPRTGSYYTF.

The chain recombines TRBV19 with TRBJ1-4; D is unresolved. The CDR3 loop spans 16 amino acids. Germline V gene data show CDR1 as LNHDA and CDR2 as SQIVND (reference sequence). The V and J ends lost 1 base and 2 bases respectively, with 11 bases between them. The CDR3 is CASSIGGGFTNEKLFF. CDR3 nucleotide sequence: TGTGCCAGTAGTATAGGAGGCGGGTTTACTAATGAAAAACTGTTTTTT.

The chain carries TRBV4-1 and TRBJ2-3, with 10 bases matching TRBD2. This CDR3 comprises 16 residues. V trimming: 0 bases; J trimming: 6 bases; junction bases outside the gene matches: 6. From germline, CDR1 is MGHRA and CDR2 YSYEKL. The CDR3 is CASSQDQRGGRDTQYF. The CDR3 nucleotides read TGCGCCAGCAGCCAAGATCAGCGGGGGGGCCGGGATACGCAGTATTTT.

The chain is built from TRBV10-1 and TRBJ2-3, with D possibly matching TRBD2 (9 bases). Germline loops: CDR1 WNHNN, CDR2 SYGVQD (reference sequence). The CDR3 is made up of 14 amino acids. V lost 8 bases and J 6 bases, leaving 18 bases between the germline ends. CDR3 nucleotide sequence: TGCGCCAGCGGACAGGGACTAGCACCCGATACGCAGTATTTT. Amino acids: CASGQGLAPDTQYF.

The J gene is TRBJ2-5, the V gene TRBV20-1, with 7 bases that match TRBD1. J was trimmed by 5 bases and V by 8 bases; bases with no gene match: 2. The CDR3 sequence is 10 residues long. Germline lookup yields CDR1 DFQATT and CDR2 SNEGSKA (reference sequence). As DNA, the CDR3 is TGCAGTATGACAGGGGAGACCCAGTACTTC. Translating gives CSMTGETQYF.

The table lists this clone with a few counts. The chain combines TRBV2 with TRBJ1-4; TRBD1 might be the D (6 bases). Per germline, CDR1 SNHLY and CDR2 FYNNEI. V lost 6 bases to trimming and J lost 8 bases, with 16 bases between them. This CDR3 spans 14 amino acids. The CDR3 is CASSLQGYGEKLFF. CDR3 DNA: TGTGCCAGCAGCTTACAGGGTTATGGGGAAAAACTGTTTTTT.

This clone was found once. The chain links TRBV11-3 to TRBJ2-7; D not resolved. Germline CDR1 and CDR2: SGHNT and YENEEA. The CDR3 sequence is 12 residues long. The V and J ends lost 1 base and 4 bases respectively, with 5 bases between them. Here the CDR3 DNA reads TGTGCCAGCAGCTTAGGGCAATACGAGCAGTACTTC. Its protein is CASSLGQYEQYF.

The J gene is TRBJ1-5, the V gene TRBV6-5; D unclear. There are 13 residues in the CDR3. In germline, CDR1 is MNHEY, CDR2 SVGAGI. The V end was cut by 8 bases, the J end by 3 bases, with 11 bases between. The CDR3 loop reads CASSREYNQPQHF. In DNA form, the CDR3 reads TGTGCCAGCTCTAGGGAGTACAATCAGCCCCAGCATTTT.

The rearrangement joins TRBV29-1 to TRBJ2-3, with D unresolved. V lost 3 bases, J lost 0 bases, and 10 bases lay in between. Germline CDR1 and CDR2: SQVTM and ANQGSEA. The CDR3 has 14 residues. In DNA, the CDR3 is TGCAGCGTTGACCTTGGCCCTAGCACAGATACGCAGTATTTT. This encodes CSVDLGPSTDTQYF.

The table lists this clone with a count of one. This CDR3 is CASSLAQGRTDTQYF. In DNA, the CDR3 is TGTGCCAGCAGCTTAGCGCAGGGCCGCACAGATACGCAGTATTTT. The chain combines TRBV7-8 with TRBJ2-3, with D perhaps TRBD1 (5 bases). The CDR3 contains 15 residues. CDR1 is SGHVS, CDR2 FQNEAQ, per germline. V was shortened by 0 bases and J by 1 base, with 8 bases between the two germline ends.

The chain employs TRBV5-1 and TRBJ2-7; tentative D call: TRBD1 (5 bases). CDR3 length equals 13 residues. In germline, CDR1 is SGHRS, CDR2 YFSETQ. The V end was cut by 7 bases, the J end by 0 bases, with 11 bases between. CDR3: CASQQDNSYEQYF. CDR3 sequence (DNA): TGCGCCAGCCAGCAGGACAACTCCTACGAGCAGTACTTC.

This clone has only one observation. V is TRBV5-6 and J is TRBJ2-3; TRBD2 aligns across 10 bases. Germline V CDR1 and CDR2: SGHDT, YYEEEE. The length of the CDR3 is 16 residues. V lost 4 bases, J lost 0 bases, and 5 bases stayed unmatched. CDR3 residues: CASSTGTSASTDTQYF. The DNA for the CDR3 is TGTGCCAGCAGCACAGGGACTAGCGCTAGCACAGATACGCAGTATTTT. Based on the CDR3 plus reference TRBV5-6 and TRBJ2-3, the full variable domain is DAGVTQSPTHLIKTRGQQVTLRCSPKSGHDTVSWYQQALGQGPQFIFQYYEEEERQRGNFPDRFSGHQFPNYSSELNVNALLLGDSALYLCASSTGTSASTDTQYFGPGTRLTVL.